A selection of T cell receptor beta chains follows, all from one sample in a study of blood T cells in healthy people across ages. TCRdb reprocessed the 5' RACE reads with MiXCR, giving one entry per CDR3 protein. The sample contains fewer than 950,000 distinct CDR3 sequences, about 36% of which appear only once. Specimen: blood. The receptors were sampled from a man younger than 30 in good health. Both conserved end residues are part of each CDR3. A D gene is named only where the DNA matches it firmly.

TRBJ2-1 | . | TRBV5-1 | CASSLDRGLSDEQFF
TRBJ2-1 | TRBD2 | TRBV4-2 | CASSQEAGGLGNEQCF
TRBJ1-2 | TRBD1 | TRBV20-1 | CSAGKTGDGYTF
TRBJ1-1 | . | TRBV5-1 | CASSTAQVNTEAFF
TRBJ1-2 | . | TRBV6-6 | CASSYSYDSYGYTF
. | . | TRBV27 | CASSFEGPGTQYF
TRBJ1-4 | . | TRBV7-2 | CASSLRQTGENEKLFF
TRBJ2-3 | . | TRBV19 | CASSMGGSTDTQYF
TRBJ1-5 | . | TRBV4-1 | CASSQDYSWSRPQHF
TRBJ1-5 | . | TRBV29-1 | CSVEPGVGQPQHF
TRBJ2-4 | . | TRBV6-1 | CASSEYRSIAKNIQYF
TRBJ1-2 | . | TRBV4-2 | CASSQDWAGNYGYTF
TRBJ1-1 | . | TRBV6-2/TRBV6-3 | CASSYPGTASGAFF
TRBJ2-1 | . | TRBV2 | CASSEGSVEFF
TRBJ2-1 | . | TRBV15 | CATSTNQLHEQFF
TRBJ1-2 | . | TRBV20-1 | CSADHRTVVYGYTF
TRBJ2-5 | TRBD1 | TRBV9 | CASSRDRGFQETQYF
TRBJ1-2 | TRBD1 | TRBV7-2 | CASSHPILQGAEVGYGYTF
TRBJ2-5 | TRBD1 | TRBV5-1 | CASSYERQGQETQYF
TRBJ2-5 | TRBD2 | TRBV13 | CASSPAPGLAKTQYF
TRBJ1-3 | . | TRBV4-3 | CASGSGSSSGNTIYF
TRBJ2-7 | . | TRBV7-6 | CASSLWAGAYNEQYF